The sequence of this T cell receptor beta chain was determined in a study of T cells in localized non-small cell lung cancer. Study-level points and caveats: Tumor trailed uninvolved adjacent lung in T cell clonality, which peaked there.

CDR3 length: 18 residues. Germline CDR1 is MGHRA and CDR2 is YSYEKL. About this clone itself: As yet, its antigen is unknown. Germline is not matched at one junction end, which may reflect a read error. The sample carries other DNA sequences with the same CDR3.

Method: immunoSEQ multiplex PCR; TCRdb's copy keeps in-frame clones and lacks some. The sample lists tens of thousands of clones; roughly 81% were seen once. This clonotype was sampled from a female donor older than 55 with stage I lung adenocarcinoma. Sequenced here: peripheral blood, sampled before any cancer treatment. The genes are TRBV4-1 and TRBJ2-3; 11 bases line up with TRBD2. The CDR3 spells CASSPRLAGGQGTDTQYF. The CDR3 nucleotides read TGCGCTAGCAGCCCTCGGTTAGCGGGAGGGCAAGGCACAGATACGCAGTATTTT.